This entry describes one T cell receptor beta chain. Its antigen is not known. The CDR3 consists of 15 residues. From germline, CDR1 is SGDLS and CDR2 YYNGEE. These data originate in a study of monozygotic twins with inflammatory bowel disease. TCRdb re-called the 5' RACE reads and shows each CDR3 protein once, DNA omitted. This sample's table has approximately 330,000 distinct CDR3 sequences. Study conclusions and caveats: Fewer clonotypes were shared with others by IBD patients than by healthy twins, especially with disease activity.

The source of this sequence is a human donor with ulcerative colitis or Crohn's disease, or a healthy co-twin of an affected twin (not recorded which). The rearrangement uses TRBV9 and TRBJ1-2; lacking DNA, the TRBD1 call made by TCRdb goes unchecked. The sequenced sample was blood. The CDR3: CASSVGLGQGGGYTF.